These 22 T cell receptor beta chains were sequenced from one sample in a study of shared clonotypes between healthy human individuals. Assay: immunoSEQ multiplex PCR; the TCRdb copy retains only in-frame clones and omits some. The sample records about 1.1 million clones, around three quarters being singletons. Sequencing was carried out using memory CD4+ T cells from PBMCs. Subset in this sample: CD45RA-negative fraction. The receptors were gathered from a man aged 18 to 30 in good health. Some clones in this sample may be carry-over from other donors' samples.

J is TRBJ1-3 and V is TRBV5-4; D unresolved. This CDR3 is 16 amino acids long. V was cut by 0 bases and J by 0 bases, with 10 bases left in between. Germline V gene lookup returns CDR1 SGHNT and CDR2 YYREEE (reference sequence). CDR3 in amino acids: CASSLDPALSGNTIYF. The CDR3 coding sequence is TGTGCCAGCAGCTTGGACCCGGCCCTCTCTGGAAACACCATATATTTT.

The chain carries TRBV2 and TRBJ1-2; D gene uncertain. The CDR3 covers 13 residues. Trimming took off 5 bases at V and 0 bases at J, with 7 bases between the two ends. CDR1 and CDR2 from the germline V gene are SNHLY and FYNNEI. The chain's CDR3 is CASSSGTNYGYTF. CDR3 sequence (DNA): TGTGCCAGCAGTTCCGGAACTAACTATGGCTACACCTTC. The full variable domain, completed using reference TRBV2 and TRBJ1-2, is EPEVTQTPSHQVTQMGQEVILRCVPISNHLYFYWYRQILGQKVEFLVSFYNNEISEKSEIFDDQFSVERPDGSNFTLKIRSTKLEDSAMYFCASSSGTNYGYTFGSGTRLTVV.

The chain couples TRBV7-9 to TRBJ1-4; a possible D gene is TRBD1 (5 bases). The V gene's germline CDR1 is SEHNR and CDR2 FQNEAQ (reference sequence). The CDR3 spans 14 residues. V was shortened by 2 bases and J by 8 bases, with 12 bases between the two germline ends. CDR3 sequence (DNA): TGTGCCAGCAGCTTACTGGGGGGTGGCGAAAAACTGTTTTTT. Its protein is CASSLLGGGEKLFF.

This chain connects TRBV2 to TRBJ1-4, with unresolved D. Germline V CDR1 and CDR2: SNHLY, FYNNEI. The V and J ends lost 6 bases and 0 bases respectively, with 11 bases between them. The CDR3 has 15 amino acids. The CDR3 bases are TGTGCCAGCAGGGGGTCGAGCTCAACTAATGAAAAACTGTTTTTT. Translating it yields CASRGSSSTNEKLFF.

The genes are TRBV19 and TRBJ2-7; weak D call: TRBD1 (6 bases). From germline, CDR1 is LNHDA and CDR2 SQIVND (reference sequence). This CDR3 region has 15 residues. V lost 5 bases, J lost 0 bases, and 14 bases lay in between. CDR3 nucleotides: TGTGCCAGTAGTTCTCCCCAGGGGTACTCCTACGAGCAGTACTTC. It specifies CASSSPQGYSYEQYF.

This chain connects TRBV30 to TRBJ2-2; a weak D match, TRBD2 (6 bases). CDR1 GTSNPN and CDR2 SVGIG come from the germline V gene (reference sequence). The CDR3 has 15 amino acids. V dropped 0 bases and J dropped 4 bases, with 12 bases sitting between them. The CDR3 loop is CAWSVGGIRTGELFF. DNA of the CDR3: TGTGCCTGGAGTGTAGGAGGGATACGCACCGGGGAGCTGTTTTTT.

This sequence joins TRBV6-6 and TRBJ2-1; TRBD2 agrees at 11 bases. The CDR3 loop spans 16 amino acids. CDR1 is MNHNY, CDR2 SVGAGI, per germline (reference sequence). V was clipped by 4 bases and J by 6 bases; unmatched bases: 8. The chain's CDR3 is CASSFDTSGSRNEQFF. The CDR3 DNA is TGTGCCAGCAGTTTCGACACTAGCGGGAGTCGCAATGAGCAGTTCTTC.

J is TRBJ2-5 and V is TRBV28; D possibly corresponds to TRBD2 (7 bases). The germline V gene encodes CDR1 MDHEN and CDR2 SYDVKM. V lost 6 bases and J 1 base, leaving 15 bases between the germline ends. The CDR3 loop spans 15 amino acids. The CDR3 DNA sequence: TGTGCCAGCAGGACCTCGGGGGGCCCCCAAGAGACCCAGTACTTC. This translates into CASRTSGGPQETQYF.

The chain recombines TRBV7-2 with TRBJ2-7; TRBD2 matches at 10 bases. From germline, CDR1 is SGHTA and CDR2 FQGNSA. There are 15 residues in the CDR3. V dropped 5 bases and J dropped 4; count of bases not matched to a gene: 8. DNA for the CDR3: TGTGCCAGCAGCGCGGGACTAGCGTTCTCGTACGAGCAGTACTTC. Residues: CASSAGLAFSYEQYF.

The J gene is TRBJ2-2, the V gene TRBV7-3, with 7 positions matching TRBD1. The ends lost 5 bases at V and 7 bases at J; junction bases unmatched: 19. The CDR3 has 18 amino acids. Germline values: CDR1 SGHTA, CDR2 FQGTGA. The CDR3, as DNA: TGTGCCAGCAGCCCACGACCCGATTCTTACAGGGGAGACGGGGAGCTGTTTTTT. Translated, it gives CASSPRPDSYRGDGELFF.

This clone was counted once. The gene calls are TRBV29-1 and TRBJ1-2; TRBD1 aligns across 11 bases. The V gene's germline CDR1 is SQVTM and CDR2 ANQGSEA. This CDR3 has 12 amino acids. With 6 bases clipped from V and 10 bases from J, the junction kept 7 bases outside the gene matches. CDR3 coding DNA: TGCAGCGTCTCTGGACAGGGGGCCATCTACACCTTC. Translating gives CSVSGQGAIYTF.

The rearrangement joins TRBV28 to TRBJ2-5; tentatively, D is TRBD1 (5 bases). Trimming took off 6 bases at V and 6 bases at J, with 20 bases between the two ends. The germline V gene has CDR1 MDHEN and CDR2 SYDVKM. The CDR3 consists of 15 residues. CDR3 loop: CASSPGGRDKQTQYF. The CDR3 bases are TGTGCCAGCAGCCCGGGTGGCAGGGATAAACAGACCCAGTACTTC.

CDR3 amino acids: CASSLAAGSYEQYF. The CDR3 DNA is TGTGCCAGCAGTTTAGCCGCGGGGAGTTACGAGCAGTACTTC. The chain is built from TRBV6-5 and TRBJ2-7; a weak D match, TRBD2 (6 bases). Germline values: CDR1 MNHEY, CDR2 SVGAGI. V lost 4 bases, J lost 4 bases, and 14 bases lay in between. The CDR3 has 14 residues.

This clone was recorded a few times. The rearrangement links TRBV28 to TRBJ2-7; TRBD1 agrees at 9 bases. This CDR3 contains 13 residues. V gave up 10 bases and J gave up 6 bases; unmatched junction bases: 10. CDR1 and CDR2 from the germline V gene are MDHEN and SYDVKM. As DNA, the CDR3 is TGTGCCATCCAAGGACAGGGGCCGGGCGAGCAGTACTTC. It translates to CAIQGQGPGEQYF.

The V gene is TRBV5-4, the J gene TRBJ2-1; D remains ambiguous. In germline, CDR1 is SGHNT, CDR2 YYREEE (reference sequence). This CDR3 region has 13 residues. V lost 0 bases, J lost 10 bases, and 11 bases lay in between. The CDR3 reads CASSLVPAEEQFF. The CDR3 bases are TGTGCCAGCAGCTTGGTCCCCGCAGAGGAGCAGTTCTTC.

V usage is TRBV6-1 and J usage is TRBJ1-2, with 7 positions matching TRBD1. Trimming took 0 bases from V and 8 from J; bases not matched to a gene: 9. CDR1 and CDR2 (germline): MNHNS, SASEGT. The CDR3 covers 15 residues. The CDR3 coding sequence is TGTGCCAGCAGTGAAGCTATATCAGGGGGTCGGGGCTACACCTTC. It is translated as CASSEAISGGRGYTF.

This chain connects TRBV30 to TRBJ2-1; 14 bases agree with TRBD2. The CDR3 has 15 amino acids. With 5 bases clipped from V and 8 bases from J, the junction kept 8 bases outside the gene matches. Germline CDR1 GTSNPN, CDR2 SVGIG (reference sequence). CDR3 loop: CAWDPGLAGVYEQFF. The DNA for the CDR3 is TGTGCCTGGGATCCGGGACTAGCGGGAGTGTATGAGCAGTTCTTC.

Points on this clone: At the DNA level, this CDR3 is encoded by other sequences in the same sample as well. The CDR3 sequence: CASSLRGAGYGYTF. In DNA, the CDR3 is TGTGCCAGCAGCTTACGGGGGGCCGGGTATGGCTACACCTTC. The chain is built from TRBV7-2 and TRBJ1-2; TRBD1 is a possible D gene (6 bases). Germline assignment: CDR1 SGHTA and CDR2 FQGNSA. The CDR3 is 14 amino acids. Trimming shortened V by 2 bases and J by 5 bases, and 12 bases separated the two germline ends.

The chain combines TRBV28 with TRBJ1-2, with D uncertain. The CDR3 loop spans 14 amino acids. Germline loops: CDR1 MDHEN, CDR2 SYDVKM. Trimming left V 5 bases short and J 2 bases short, with 12 bases between. CDR3 region: CASSHGALNYGYTF. The CDR3 bases are TGTGCCAGCAGTCACGGAGCCCTGAACTATGGCTACACCTTC.

The CDR3 protein is CASSIEPQGKAFF. The CDR3 coding sequence is TGTGCCAGTAGTATAGAGCCACAGGGGAAAGCTTTCTTT. The V call is TRBV19, the J call TRBJ1-1; 7 bases are a match to TRBD1. The CDR3 is made up of 13 amino acids. J was trimmed by 9 bases and V by 0 bases; bases with no gene match: 4. The germline gives CDR1 LNHDA, CDR2 SQIVND (reference sequence).

The CDR3 DNA sequence: TGCGCCAGCAGCCAGCCCGGGGAGGGGGACAATGAGCAGTTCTTC. As protein: CASSQPGEGDNEQFF. The rearrangement uses TRBV4-3 and TRBJ2-1; maybe TRBD2 (7 bases). In germline, CDR1 is LGHNA, CDR2 YSLEER. CDR3 size: 15 residues. V gave up 3 bases and J gave up 5 bases, with 14 bases separating them.

This chain joins TRBV11-2 and TRBJ2-5, with a weak D call TRBD1 (6 bases). Germline V gene data show CDR1 as SGHAT and CDR2 as FQNNGV. CDR3 length: 14 amino acids. The V end was cut by 5 bases, the J end by 1 base, with 11 bases between. Written as DNA, the CDR3 is TGTGCCAGCAGCGTCGGACAGTTCCAAGAGACCCAGTACTTC. Protein sequence: CASSVGQFQETQYF.